The present T cell receptor beta chain was sequenced within a study of blood T cells in healthy people across ages (dated by TCRdb to the mid-2010s). Background for the entire study: In model experiments, template switching captured roughly one uniquely barcoded TCR beta cDNA molecule for every two T cells. To track age-related changes in TCR beta repertoire diversity, the study relied on deep sequencing normalized with unique cDNA molecular identifiers. The donors were divided into four age groups: young (average around 17 years), middle-aged (about 40), aged (approximately 62) and long-lived (approximately 74). Donors of different ages were randomly distributed across sequencing lanes to avoid experimental bias. Two additional independent replicas of 1 million unique cDNA reads from the same blood draw were analyzed for two donors (one aged 18 to 30 and one aged 80 or older).

Libraries were constructed by 5' RACE. Sequenced using an Illumina HiSeq 2500. A second PCR of roughly 7 to 11 cycles was performed with a sample-barcoded 5' primer and a J-beta primer mix. Each TCR beta cDNA molecule received a unique molecular identifier from a template-switch 5' adaptor carrying 12 random nucleotides. Each sample yielded at least 3 million CDR3-containing paired-end reads. The Mint cDNA synthesis kit, primed by a TRBC-specific oligonucleotide, was used to synthesize first-strand cDNA from all RNA. After uracil-DNA glycosylase treatment, a first 18-cycle PCR used universal primers M1SS and BC2_uni_R on all cDNA. The authors' analysis ran thus. For normalization, 1 million high-quality reads were randomly selected from each sample, with every read carrying a distinct molecular identifier. Reads sharing molecular identifiers were discarded rather than binned into consensus sequences. MiTCR, with a Q25 quality threshold and the strictest error-elimination algorithm, was used for CDR3 identification, clonotype clustering and error correction. Lower-bound total TCR beta diversity was estimated with a nonparametric unseen species model using Euler transformation. TCRdb trimmed public reads at Q25 via fastp, called clones via MiXCR and kept in-frame beta chains. Entries that share a CDR3 protein sequence are merged under the most common genes and DNA. For this entry, the V and J calls and clone size follow TCRdb and not the study's own pipeline. The sample table lists 1.5 million to 2 million distinct CDR3 sequences, around half of them with a count of one. The top ten clonotypes cover approximately 2.1% of the sample.

Reading the germline V gene (reference sequence) gives CDR1 SEHNR and CDR2 FQNEAQ. The V end loses 5 bases and the J end loses 9 bases, and a stretch of 17 bases separates them. From the cysteine up to the phenylalanine, the CDR3 has a length of 14 residues. The kept DNA is CDR3 alone, 42 bases in frame from the first base. Donors were 39 systemically healthy Caucasian individuals from Russia aged 6 to 90 years. Ten milliliters of peripheral blood were drawn from each donor into EDTA-treated Vacutainer tubes. Ficoll-Paque density-gradient centrifugation was used to isolate PBMCs, with at least 6.5 million per sample. Total RNA was extracted from PBMCs with Trizol reagent, with at least 5.5 micrograms obtained per sample. Naive CD45RAhigh/CD27high T cell percentages were measured by flow cytometry on a PBMC aliquot from every donor. The investigation overall reported the following: The CMV infection status of donors was not known, potentially confounding age-related changes in expanded clonotypes. Total diversity estimates from one million sequenced T cells were considered lower bounds and underestimates. Compared with the aged group, more naive CD4+ T cells, fewer expanded clones and increased TCR diversity were shown by the long-lived group, suggesting age selection. Observed TCR beta diversity per million T cells fell roughly linearly with age, and a significant reduction was already apparent by age about 36. A strong correlation was found between observed TCR beta diversity and the percentage of naive T cells measured by flow cytometry. Since profiling was done on bulk unsorted PBMCs, naive and antigen-experienced compartments could not be conclusively compared.

Remarks on this clonotype: Its recognized antigen is unknown. With a much larger clone just one base away, this may be a read error.

The receptor was derived from a woman aged 35 to 49 in good health. This chain joins TRBV7-9 to TRBJ2-1; the best D guess is TRBD2, with 6 bases matching. Material for sequencing was blood. The nucleotides read TGTGCCAGCAGCGGTATCGGTGGGGGGACTGAGCAGTTCTTC. Its translation is CASSGIGGGTEQFF.